This T cell receptor (beta chain) was recorded in a study of T-cell memory formation after mild COVID-19. In this sample, this clonotype turned up a few times. Each CDR3 protein is one row after TCRdb ran MiXCR on the 5' RACE reads. The table includes roughly 250,000 distinct CDR3 sequences, over 15% detected once. V lost 1 base, J lost 10 bases, and 8 bases lay in between. The length of the CDR3 is 12 residues. Germline V gene data show CDR1 as LGHNA and CDR2 as YSLEER. The specimen was PBMCs or a T cell subset sorted from them (not recorded which). This chain joins TRBV4-3 and TRBJ2-1, with a weak D call TRBD2 (6 bases). The receptor was derived from a man younger than 35 who had mild COVID-19 (a few samples of this study predate the infection). Cell type and time point are not known. As DNA, the CDR3 is TGCGCCAGCAGCCAAGTGGAGGGAGAGCAGTTCTTC. This translates into CASSQVEGEQFF.